The T cell receptor (beta chain) under discussion was sequenced for a study of blood T cells in healthy people across ages. Notes on the study in general: Per million T cells, the diversity of TCR beta decreased roughly linearly as age advanced. Naive CD4+ cells and diversity were both higher in long-lived donors than in aged donors.

This CDR3 spans 14 amino acids. Between the trimmed V and J ends, which lost 1 base and 5 bases, there was a span of 9 bases. The germline V gene has CDR1 SGHAT and CDR2 FQNNGV. The sample holds one count of this clonotype. Its specificity is not known. A second PCR, run for about 6 to 11 cycles, used a sample-barcoded 5' primer plus a J-beta primer mix. Every sample gave at least 3 million paired-end reads containing CDR3. TCRdb used MiXCR to reprocess the 5' RACE reads, holding one entry per CDR3 protein. The sample carries approximately 940,000 distinct CDR3 sequences, roughly 43% recorded once. Sequences were obtained from blood. The genes are TRBV11-2 and TRBJ2-1; maybe TRBD1 (6 bases). This receptor was identified in a man aged 25 to 40 in good health. The CDR3 protein is CASSLVQGNNEQFF. CDR3 coding DNA: TGTGCCAGCAGCTTAGTACAGGGTAACAATGAGCAGTTCTTC.